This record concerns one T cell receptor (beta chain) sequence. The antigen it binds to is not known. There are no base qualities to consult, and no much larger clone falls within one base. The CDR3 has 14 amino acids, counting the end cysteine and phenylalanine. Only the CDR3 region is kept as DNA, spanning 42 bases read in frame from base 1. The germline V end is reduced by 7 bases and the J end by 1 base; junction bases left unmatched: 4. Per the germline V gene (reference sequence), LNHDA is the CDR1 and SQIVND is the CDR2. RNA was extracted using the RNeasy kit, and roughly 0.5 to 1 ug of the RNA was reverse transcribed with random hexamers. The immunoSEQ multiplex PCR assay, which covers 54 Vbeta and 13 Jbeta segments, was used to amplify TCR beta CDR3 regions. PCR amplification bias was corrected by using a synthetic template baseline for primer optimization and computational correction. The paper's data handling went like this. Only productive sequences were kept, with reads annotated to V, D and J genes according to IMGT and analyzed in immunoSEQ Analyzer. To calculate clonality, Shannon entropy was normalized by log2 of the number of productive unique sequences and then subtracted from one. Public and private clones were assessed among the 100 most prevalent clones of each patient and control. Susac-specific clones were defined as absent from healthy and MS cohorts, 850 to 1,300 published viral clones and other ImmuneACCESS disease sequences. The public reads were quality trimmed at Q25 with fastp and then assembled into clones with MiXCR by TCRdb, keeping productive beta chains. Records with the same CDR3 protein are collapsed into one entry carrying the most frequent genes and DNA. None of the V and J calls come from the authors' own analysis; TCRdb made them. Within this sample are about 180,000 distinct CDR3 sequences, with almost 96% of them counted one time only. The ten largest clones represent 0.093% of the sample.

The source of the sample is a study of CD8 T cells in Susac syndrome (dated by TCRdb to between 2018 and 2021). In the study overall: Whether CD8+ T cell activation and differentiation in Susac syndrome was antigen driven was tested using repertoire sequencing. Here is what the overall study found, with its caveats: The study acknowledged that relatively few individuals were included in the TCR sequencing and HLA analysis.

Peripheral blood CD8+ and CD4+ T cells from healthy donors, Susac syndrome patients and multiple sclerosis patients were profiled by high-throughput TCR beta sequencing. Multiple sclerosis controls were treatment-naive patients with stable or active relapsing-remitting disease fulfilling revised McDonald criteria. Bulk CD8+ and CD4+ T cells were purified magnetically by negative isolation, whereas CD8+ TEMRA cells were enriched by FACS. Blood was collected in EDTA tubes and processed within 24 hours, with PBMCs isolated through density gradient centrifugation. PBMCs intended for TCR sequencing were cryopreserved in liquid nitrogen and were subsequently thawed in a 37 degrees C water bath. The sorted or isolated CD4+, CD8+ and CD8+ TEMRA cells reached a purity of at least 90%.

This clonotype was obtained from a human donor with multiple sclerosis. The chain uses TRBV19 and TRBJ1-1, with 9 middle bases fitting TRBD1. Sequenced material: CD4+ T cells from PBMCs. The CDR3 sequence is CASITGQGNTEAFF. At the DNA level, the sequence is TGTGCCAGTATCACGGGACAGGGGAACACTGAAGCTTTCTTT.